These T cell receptor beta chains were read from a single sample in a study of cytomegalovirus exposure and HLA in healthy donors. Using immunoSEQ multiplex PCR, the repertoire was profiled, and TCRdb retains in-frame clones only, with some absent. The repertoire consists of tens of thousands of clones, with over 55% occurring once and the leading ten covering 5.7%. Sequenced material: PBMCs. The receptors come from a man aged 30-40 years in good health and CMV-seropositive. Each CDR3 is given with its conserved first and last residue. D genes are given only for firm matches. Clone size, where shown, is once, few, many, or a class for clones that have expanded.

D gene: -
V gene: TRBV5-1
J gene: TRBJ1-4
clone size: -
CDR3 protein: CASSWGDGITPRGEKLFF
CDR3 DNA: TGCGCCAGCAGCTGGGGGGACGGTATCACCCCCAGAGGTGAAAAACTGTTTTTT

D gene: -
V gene: TRBV6-1
J gene: TRBJ2-7
clone size: -
CDR3 protein: CASSLTPDSTYEQYF
CDR3 DNA: TGTGCCAGCAGTCTGACCCCGGACAGTACCTACGAGCAGTACTTC

D gene: TRBD1
V gene: TRBV6-5
J gene: TRBJ2-2
clone size: -
CDR3 protein: CASSSLDRGSTGELFF
CDR3 DNA: TGTGCCAGCAGTTCGCTGGACAGGGGGAGCACCGGGGAGCTGTTTTTT

D gene: TRBD1
V gene: TRBV19
J gene: TRBJ2-6
clone size: -
CDR3 protein: CASSTLDRAVYSGANVLTF
CDR3 DNA: TGTGCCAGTAGTACACTGGACAGGGCCGTATACTCTGGGGCCAACGTCCTGACTTTC

D gene: -
V gene: TRBV6-1
J gene: TRBJ1-2
clone size: few
CDR3 protein: CASSEMGRVYGYTF
CDR3 DNA: TGTGCCAGCAGTGAAATGGGCAGAGTCTATGGCTACACCTTC

D gene: TRBD1
V gene: TRBV30
J gene: TRBJ1-6
clone size: -
CDR3 protein: CAWGRGQGISPLHF
CDR3 DNA: TGTGCCTGGGGTAGAGGACAGGGGATTTCACCCCTCCACTTT

D gene: -
V gene: TRBV7-2
J gene: TRBJ2-1
clone size: -
CDR3 protein: CASRRDGYNEQFF
CDR3 DNA: TGTGCCAGCAGGCGGGACGGGTACAATGAGCAGTTCTTC

D gene: -
V gene: TRBV19
J gene: TRBJ1-3
clone size: -
CDR3 protein: CVGLLGWEQYF
CDR3 DNA: TGTGTGGGGCTGTTGGGCTGGGAACAATATTTT

D gene: TRBD1
V gene: TRBV28
J gene: TRBJ2-3
clone size: -
CDR3 protein: CASPPSRQGPDTQYF
CDR3 DNA: TGTGCCAGCCCCCCCTCCCGACAGGGCCCAGATACGCAGTATTTT

D gene: -
V gene: TRBV4-2
J gene: TRBJ1-4
clone size: few
CDR3 protein: CASSQVASATNEKLFF
CDR3 DNA: TGTGCCAGCAGCCAAGTTGCCTCAGCAACTAATGAAAAACTGTTTTTT

D gene: -
V gene: TRBV5-1
J gene: TRBJ1-4
clone size: -
CDR3 protein: CASSLEQPNEKLFF
CDR3 DNA: TGCGCCAGCAGCTTGGAACAGCCCAATGAAAAACTGTTTTTT

D gene: TRBD2
V gene: TRBV5-1
J gene: TRBJ2-3
clone size: -
CDR3 protein: CASSSGLAGGSTDTQYF
CDR3 DNA: TGCGCCAGCAGCTCGGGACTAGCGGGGGGGAGCACAGATACGCAGTATTTT

D gene: TRBD2
V gene: TRBV2
J gene: TRBJ2-2
clone size: few
CDR3 protein: CASSSGGYTGELFF
CDR3 DNA: TGTGCCAGCAGTAGCGGGGGTTACACCGGGGAGCTGTTTTTT

D gene: -
V gene: TRBV27
J gene: TRBJ2-3
clone size: -
CDR3 protein: CASAKPEAGTDTQYF
CDR3 DNA: TGTGCCAGCGCAAAGCCAGAGGCGGGCACAGATACGCAGTATTTT

D gene: -
V gene: TRBV6-5
J gene: TRBJ1-1
clone size: -
CDR3 protein: CASRGTWGVNTEAFF
CDR3 DNA: TGTGCCAGCAGGGGTACCTGGGGGGTCAACACTGAAGCTTTCTTT

D gene: TRBD1
V gene: TRBV11-3
J gene: TRBJ2-2
clone size: few
CDR3 protein: CASSPGGTGNTGELFF
CDR3 DNA: TGTGCCAGCAGCCCCGGAGGGACAGGGAACACCGGGGAGCTGTTTTTT

D gene: -
V gene: TRBV6-6
J gene: TRBJ1-5
clone size: -
CDR3 protein: CASSSGEYSNQPQHF
CDR3 DNA: TGTGCCAGCAGTTCGGGGGAGTATAGCAATCAGCCCCAGCATTTT

D gene: -
V gene: TRBV2
J gene: TRBJ2-6
clone size: -
CDR3 protein: CASSQGSPGANVLTF
CDR3 DNA: TGTGCCAGCAGTCAGGGTAGTCCTGGGGCCAACGTCCTGACTTTC

D gene: -
V gene: TRBV6-5
J gene: TRBJ2-5
clone size: -
CDR3 protein: CASSPDPGVKETQYF
CDR3 DNA: TGTGCCAGCAGTCCCGACCCGGGAGTAAAAGAGACCCAGTACTTC

D gene: -
V gene: TRBV7-9
J gene: TRBJ1-4
clone size: -
CDR3 protein: CASSLAGGGAEKLFF
CDR3 DNA: TGTGCCAGCAGCTTAGCGGGGGGAGGCGCTGAAAAACTGTTTTTT

D gene: -
V gene: TRBV10-1
J gene: TRBJ2-7
clone size: -
CDR3 protein: CASSEYYSYEQYF
CDR3 DNA: TGCGCCAGCAGTGAATACTACTCCTACGAGCAGTACTTC

D gene: -
V gene: TRBV5-6
J gene: TRBJ2-3
clone size: -
CDR3 protein: CASTLLGSGATDTQYF
CDR3 DNA: TGTGCCAGCACTCTGTTAGGGTCGGGAGCCACAGATACGCAGTATTTT

D gene: -
V gene: TRBV10-3
J gene: TRBJ1-4
clone size: -
CDR3 protein: CAIIRCSATNEKLFF
CDR3 DNA: TGTGCCATCATTCGTTGCTCGGCAACTAATGAAAAACTGTTTTTT

D gene: TRBD1
V gene: TRBV27
J gene: TRBJ2-1
clone size: -
CDR3 protein: CASSPGQGSYNEQFF
CDR3 DNA: TGTGCCAGCAGCCCCGGACAGGGCTCCTACAATGAGCAGTTCTTC

D gene: TRBD2
V gene: TRBV2
J gene: TRBJ2-7
clone size: many
CDR3 protein: CASSEWEGLSYEQYF
CDR3 DNA: TGTGCCAGCAGTGAGTGGGAGGGCCTCTCCTACGAGCAGTACTTC

D gene: TRBD1
V gene: TRBV4-2
J gene: TRBJ2-2
clone size: -
CDR3 protein: CASSPEGTDNTGELFF
CDR3 DNA: TGTGCCAGCAGTCCCGAAGGGACAGATAACACCGGGGAGCTGTTTTTT

D gene: -
V gene: TRBV4-1
J gene: TRBJ1-3
clone size: -
CDR3 protein: CASSQDLLSGNTIYF
CDR3 DNA: TGCGCCAGCAGCCAAGATCTCCTCTCTGGAAACACCATATATTTT

D gene: TRBD1
V gene: TRBV10-3
J gene: TRBJ1-6
clone size: -
CDR3 protein: CAIRRTGESSPLHF
CDR3 DNA: TGTGCCATCAGGCGGACAGGGGAGTCTTCACCCCTCCACTTT

D gene: -
V gene: TRBV4-1
J gene: TRBJ1-2
clone size: -
CDR3 protein: CASSQGVSGYTF
CDR3 DNA: TGCGCCAGCAGCCAAGGCGTTTCTGGCTACACCTTC

D gene: TRBD1
V gene: TRBV13
J gene: TRBJ2-1
clone size: once
CDR3 protein: CASSPHRGEQFF
CDR3 DNA: TGTGCCAGCAGCCCTCACAGGGGTGAGCAGTTCTTC

D gene: -
V gene: TRBV16
J gene: TRBJ2-7
clone size: -
CDR3 protein: CASSQPGTTTYEQYF
CDR3 DNA: TGTGCCAGCAGCCAACCGGGAACCACTACCTACGAGCAGTACTTC

D gene: TRBD2
V gene: TRBV19
J gene: TRBJ2-3
clone size: -
CDR3 protein: CASSTAPGLGTDTQYF
CDR3 DNA: TGTGCCAGTAGTACCGCGCCGGGACTAGGCACAGATACGCAGTATTTT

D gene: TRBD2
V gene: TRBV28
J gene: TRBJ2-7
clone size: -
CDR3 protein: CASSFSGLAGGSCEQYF
CDR3 DNA: TGTGCCAGCAGTTTCTCCGGACTAGCGGGAGGGTCTTGCGAGCAGTACTTC

D gene: -
V gene: TRBV4-2
J gene: TRBJ1-1
clone size: medium-sized
CDR3 protein: CASSLIENTEAFF
CDR3 DNA: TGTGCCAGCAGCCTAATAGAGAACACTGAAGCTTTCTTT

D gene: TRBD1
V gene: TRBV18
J gene: TRBJ1-5
clone size: -
CDR3 protein: CASSPQGAGQPQHF
CDR3 DNA: TGTGCCAGCTCACCCCAGGGGGCCGGTCAGCCCCAGCATTTT

D gene: -
V gene: TRBV19
J gene: TRBJ1-4
clone size: -
CDR3 protein: CASDRGQTTNEKLFF
CDR3 DNA: TGTGCCAGTGACCGCGGACAGACAACTAATGAAAAACTGTTTTTT

D gene: TRBD2
V gene: TRBV4-2
J gene: TRBJ2-5
clone size: -
CDR3 protein: CASSQDEASGGSTQYF
CDR3 DNA: TGTGCCAGCAGCCAAGATGAAGCTAGCGGGGGTAGTACCCAGTACTTC

D gene: -
V gene: TRBV30
J gene: TRBJ1-2
clone size: -
CDR3 protein: CAWIPLNYGYTF
CDR3 DNA: TGTGCCTGGATCCCCCTAAACTATGGCTACACCTTC

D gene: -
V gene: TRBV5-6
J gene: TRBJ2-7
clone size: -
CDR3 protein: CASSLAGVHEQYF
CDR3 DNA: TGTGCCAGCAGCTTGGCAGGGGTCCACGAGCAGTACTTC

D gene: -
V gene: TRBV11-2
J gene: TRBJ2-7
clone size: -
CDR3 protein: CASSIPGTVSSYEQYF
CDR3 DNA: TGTGCCAGCAGCATCCCCGGGACTGTGAGCTCCTACGAGCAGTACTTC

D gene: TRBD1
V gene: TRBV18
J gene: TRBJ1-2
clone size: -
CDR3 protein: CASSPTGITNYGYTF
CDR3 DNA: TGTGCCAGCTCACCGACAGGGATCACTAACTATGGCTACACCTTC